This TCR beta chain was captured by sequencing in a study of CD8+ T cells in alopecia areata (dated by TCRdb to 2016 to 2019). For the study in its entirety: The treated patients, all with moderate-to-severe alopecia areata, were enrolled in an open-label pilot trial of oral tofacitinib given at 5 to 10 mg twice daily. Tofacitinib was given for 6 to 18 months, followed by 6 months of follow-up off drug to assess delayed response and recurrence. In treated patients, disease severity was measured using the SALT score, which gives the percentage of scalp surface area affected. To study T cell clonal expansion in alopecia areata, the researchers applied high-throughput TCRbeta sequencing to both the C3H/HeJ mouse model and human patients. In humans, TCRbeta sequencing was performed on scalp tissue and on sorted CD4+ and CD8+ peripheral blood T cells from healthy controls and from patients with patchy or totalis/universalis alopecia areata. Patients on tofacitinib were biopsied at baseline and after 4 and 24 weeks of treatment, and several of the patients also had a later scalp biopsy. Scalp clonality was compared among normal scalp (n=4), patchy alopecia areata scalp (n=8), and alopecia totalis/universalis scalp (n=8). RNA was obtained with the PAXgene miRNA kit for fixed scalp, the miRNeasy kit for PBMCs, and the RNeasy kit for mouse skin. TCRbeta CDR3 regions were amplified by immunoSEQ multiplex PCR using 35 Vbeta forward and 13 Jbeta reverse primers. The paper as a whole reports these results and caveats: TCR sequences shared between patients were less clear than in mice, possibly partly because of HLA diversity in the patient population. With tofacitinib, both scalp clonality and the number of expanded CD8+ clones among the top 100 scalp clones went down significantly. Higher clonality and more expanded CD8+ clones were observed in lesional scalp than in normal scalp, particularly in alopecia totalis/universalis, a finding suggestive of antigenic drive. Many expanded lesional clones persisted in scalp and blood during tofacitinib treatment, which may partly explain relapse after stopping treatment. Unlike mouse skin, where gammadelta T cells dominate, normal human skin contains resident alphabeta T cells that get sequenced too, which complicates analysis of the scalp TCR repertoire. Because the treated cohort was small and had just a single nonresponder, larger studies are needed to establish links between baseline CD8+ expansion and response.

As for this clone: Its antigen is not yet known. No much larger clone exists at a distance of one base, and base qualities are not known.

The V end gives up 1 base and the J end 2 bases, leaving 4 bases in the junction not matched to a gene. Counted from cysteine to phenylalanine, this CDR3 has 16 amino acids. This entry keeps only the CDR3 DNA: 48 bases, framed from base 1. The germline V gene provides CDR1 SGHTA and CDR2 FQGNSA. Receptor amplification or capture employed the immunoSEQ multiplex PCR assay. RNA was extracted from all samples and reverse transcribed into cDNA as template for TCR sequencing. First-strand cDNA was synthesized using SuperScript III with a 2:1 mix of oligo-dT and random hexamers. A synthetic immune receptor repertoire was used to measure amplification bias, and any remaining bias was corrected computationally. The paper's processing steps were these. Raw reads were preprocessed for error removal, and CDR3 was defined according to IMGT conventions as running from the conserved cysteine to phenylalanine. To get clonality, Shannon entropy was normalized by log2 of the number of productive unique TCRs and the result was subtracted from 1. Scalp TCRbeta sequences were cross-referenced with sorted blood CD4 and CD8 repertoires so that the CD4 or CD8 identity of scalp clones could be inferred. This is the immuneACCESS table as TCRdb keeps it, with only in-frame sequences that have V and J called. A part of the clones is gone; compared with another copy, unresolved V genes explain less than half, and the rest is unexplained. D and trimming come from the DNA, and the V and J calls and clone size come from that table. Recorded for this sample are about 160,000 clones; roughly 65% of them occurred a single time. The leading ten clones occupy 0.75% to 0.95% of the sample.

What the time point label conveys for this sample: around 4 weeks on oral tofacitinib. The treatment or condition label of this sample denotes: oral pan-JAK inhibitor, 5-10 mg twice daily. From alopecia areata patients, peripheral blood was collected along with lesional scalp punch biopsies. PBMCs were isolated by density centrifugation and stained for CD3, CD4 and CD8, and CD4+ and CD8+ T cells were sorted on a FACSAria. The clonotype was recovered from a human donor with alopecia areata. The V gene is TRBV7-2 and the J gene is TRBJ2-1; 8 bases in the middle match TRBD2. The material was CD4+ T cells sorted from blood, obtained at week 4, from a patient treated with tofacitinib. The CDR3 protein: CASSLGGSGTYNEQFF. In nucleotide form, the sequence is TGTGCCAGCAGCTTAGGAGGTAGCGGGACCTACAATGAGCAGTTCTTC.